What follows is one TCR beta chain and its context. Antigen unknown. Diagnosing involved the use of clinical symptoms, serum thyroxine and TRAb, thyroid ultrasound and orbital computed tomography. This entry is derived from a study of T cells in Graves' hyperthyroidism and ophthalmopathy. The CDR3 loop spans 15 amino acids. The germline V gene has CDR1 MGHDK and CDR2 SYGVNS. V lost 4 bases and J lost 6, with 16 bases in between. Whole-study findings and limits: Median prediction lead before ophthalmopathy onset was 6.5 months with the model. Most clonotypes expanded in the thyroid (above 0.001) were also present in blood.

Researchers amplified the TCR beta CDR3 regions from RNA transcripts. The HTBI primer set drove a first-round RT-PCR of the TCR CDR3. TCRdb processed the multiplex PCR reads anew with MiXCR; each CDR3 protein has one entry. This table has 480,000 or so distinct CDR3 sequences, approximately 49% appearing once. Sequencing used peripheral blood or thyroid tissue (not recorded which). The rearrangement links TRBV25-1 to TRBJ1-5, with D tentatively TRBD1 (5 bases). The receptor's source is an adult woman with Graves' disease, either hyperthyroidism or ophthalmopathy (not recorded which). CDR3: CASSARAGHGQPQHF. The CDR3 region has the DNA TGTGCCAGCAGTGCTAGGGCAGGGCATGGTCAGCCCCAGCATTTT.